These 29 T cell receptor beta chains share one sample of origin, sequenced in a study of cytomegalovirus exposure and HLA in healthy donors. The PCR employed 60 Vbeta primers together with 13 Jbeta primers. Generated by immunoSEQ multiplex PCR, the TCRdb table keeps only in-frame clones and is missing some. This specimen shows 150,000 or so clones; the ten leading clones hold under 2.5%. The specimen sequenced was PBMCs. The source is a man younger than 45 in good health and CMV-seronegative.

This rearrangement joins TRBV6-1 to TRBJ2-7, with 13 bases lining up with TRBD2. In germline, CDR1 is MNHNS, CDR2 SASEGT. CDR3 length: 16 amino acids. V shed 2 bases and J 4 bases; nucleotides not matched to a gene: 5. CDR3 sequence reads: CASSEMTSGRMYEQYF. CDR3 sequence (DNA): TGTGCCAGCAGTGAAATGACTAGCGGGAGGATGTACGAGCAGTACTTC.

CDR3: CASSFGTDFYNEQFF. CDR3 bases: TGTGCCAGCAGCTTCGGGACAGACTTCTACAATGAGCAGTTCTTC. V gene TRBV7-2 combines with J gene TRBJ2-1; 7 positions match TRBD1. The CDR3 covers 15 residues. The V gene's germline CDR1 is SGHTA and CDR2 FQGNSA. Germline trimming cut 3 bases from V and 3 bases from J; bases unmatched to any gene: 5. The complete variable domain, with remaining parts taken from reference TRBV7-2 and TRBJ2-1, reads GAGVSQSPSNKVTEKGKDVELRCDPISGHTALYWYRQSLGQGLEFLIYFQGNSAPDKSGLPSDRFSAERTGGSVSTLTIQRTQQEDSAVYLCASSFGTDFYNEQFFGPGTRLTVL.

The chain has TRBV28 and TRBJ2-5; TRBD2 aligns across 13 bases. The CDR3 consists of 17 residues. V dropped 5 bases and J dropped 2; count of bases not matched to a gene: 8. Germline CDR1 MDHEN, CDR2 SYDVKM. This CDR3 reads CASSPPPGLAGQETQYF. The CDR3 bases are TGTGCCAGCAGTCCACCTCCGGGACTAGCGGGACAAGAGACCCAGTACTTC.

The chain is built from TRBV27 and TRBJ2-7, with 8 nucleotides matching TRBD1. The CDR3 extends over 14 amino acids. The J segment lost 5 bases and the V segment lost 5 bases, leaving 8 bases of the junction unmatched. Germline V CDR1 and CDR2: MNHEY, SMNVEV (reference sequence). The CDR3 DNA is TGTGCCAGCAGTCTGGGGACAGGTACTCACGAGCAGTACTTC. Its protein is CASSLGTGTHEQYF.

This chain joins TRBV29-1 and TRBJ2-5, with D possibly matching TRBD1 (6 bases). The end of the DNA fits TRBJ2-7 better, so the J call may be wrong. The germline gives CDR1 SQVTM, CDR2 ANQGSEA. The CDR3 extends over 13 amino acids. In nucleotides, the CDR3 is TGCAGCGTTGGTTCCGGGACATCCTACGAGCAGTACTTC. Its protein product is CSVGSGTSYEQYF.

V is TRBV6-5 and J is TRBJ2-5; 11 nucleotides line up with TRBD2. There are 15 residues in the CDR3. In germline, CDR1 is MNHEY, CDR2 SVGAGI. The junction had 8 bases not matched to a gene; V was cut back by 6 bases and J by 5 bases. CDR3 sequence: CASSRGLAVLETQYF. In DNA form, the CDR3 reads TGTGCCAGCAGCCGGGGACTAGCGGTATTGGAGACCCAGTACTTC.

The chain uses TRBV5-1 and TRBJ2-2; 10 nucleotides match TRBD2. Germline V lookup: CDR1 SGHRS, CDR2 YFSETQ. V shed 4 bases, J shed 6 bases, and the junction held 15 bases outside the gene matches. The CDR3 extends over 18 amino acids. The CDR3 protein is CASSIGLAEKGIPGELFF. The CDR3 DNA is TGCGCCAGCAGCATCGGACTAGCGGAGAAAGGTATCCCCGGGGAGCTGTTTTTT.

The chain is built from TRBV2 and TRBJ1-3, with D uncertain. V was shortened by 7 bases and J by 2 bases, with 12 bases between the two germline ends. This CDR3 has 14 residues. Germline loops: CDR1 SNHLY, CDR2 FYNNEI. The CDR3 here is CASTEAPAGNTIYF. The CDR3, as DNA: TGTGCCAGCACCGAGGCCCCAGCTGGAAACACCATATATTTT.

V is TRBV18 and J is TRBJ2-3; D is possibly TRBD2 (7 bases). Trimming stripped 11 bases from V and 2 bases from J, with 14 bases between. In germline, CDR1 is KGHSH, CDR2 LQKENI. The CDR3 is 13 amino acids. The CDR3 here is CAGEGGSTDTQYF. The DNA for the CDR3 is TGTGCCGGCGAGGGGGGGTCCACAGATACGCAGTATTTT.

The CDR3 protein is CASSLYQGAEAFF. As DNA, the CDR3 is TGTGCCAGCAGCTTATATCAGGGGGCGGAAGCTTTCTTT. The chain has TRBV11-3 and TRBJ1-1; TRBD1 matches at 8 bases. CDR1 SGHNT and CDR2 YENEEA come from the germline V gene. This CDR3 region has 13 residues. With 2 bases clipped from V and 8 bases from J, the junction kept 4 bases outside the gene matches.

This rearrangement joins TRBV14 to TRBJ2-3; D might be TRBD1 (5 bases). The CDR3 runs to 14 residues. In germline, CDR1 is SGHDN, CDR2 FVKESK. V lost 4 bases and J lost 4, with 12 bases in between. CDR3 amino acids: CASSPAGSADTQYF. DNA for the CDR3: TGTGCCAGCAGCCCGGCAGGGTCGGCAGATACGCAGTATTTT.

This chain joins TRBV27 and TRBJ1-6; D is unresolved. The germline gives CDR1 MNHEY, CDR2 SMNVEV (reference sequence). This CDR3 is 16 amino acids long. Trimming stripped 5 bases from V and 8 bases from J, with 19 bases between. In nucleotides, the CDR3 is TGTGCCAGCAGTGATGCCTTGGCGCCTAGACATTCACCCCTCCACTTT. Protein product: CASSDALAPRHSPLHF.

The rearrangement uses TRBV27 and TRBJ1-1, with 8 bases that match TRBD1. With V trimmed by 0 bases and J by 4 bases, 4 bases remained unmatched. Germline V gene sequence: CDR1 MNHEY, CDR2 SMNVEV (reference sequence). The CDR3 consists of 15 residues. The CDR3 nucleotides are TGTGCCAGCAGTTTATCCCCAGGGGGCGGCACTGAAGCTTTCTTT. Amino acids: CASSLSPGGGTEAFF.

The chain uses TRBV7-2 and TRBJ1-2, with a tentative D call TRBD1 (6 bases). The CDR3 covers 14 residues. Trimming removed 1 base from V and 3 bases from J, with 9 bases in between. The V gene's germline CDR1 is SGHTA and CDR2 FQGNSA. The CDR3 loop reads CASSLDPGDYGYTF. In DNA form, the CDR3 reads TGTGCCAGCAGCTTAGATCCAGGGGACTATGGCTACACCTTC.

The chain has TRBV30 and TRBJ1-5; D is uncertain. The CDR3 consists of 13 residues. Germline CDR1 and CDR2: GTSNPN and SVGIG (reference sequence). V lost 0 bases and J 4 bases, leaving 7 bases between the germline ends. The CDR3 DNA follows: TGTGCCTGGAGTGTAGAGGAGAATCAGCCCCAGCATTTT. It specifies CAWSVEENQPQHF.

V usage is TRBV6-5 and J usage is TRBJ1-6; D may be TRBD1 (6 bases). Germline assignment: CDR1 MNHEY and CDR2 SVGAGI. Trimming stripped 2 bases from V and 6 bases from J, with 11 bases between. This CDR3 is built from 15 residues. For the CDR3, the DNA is TGTGCCAGCAGTTACGTAGGGACAATTAATTCACCCCTCCACTTT. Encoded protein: CASSYVGTINSPLHF.

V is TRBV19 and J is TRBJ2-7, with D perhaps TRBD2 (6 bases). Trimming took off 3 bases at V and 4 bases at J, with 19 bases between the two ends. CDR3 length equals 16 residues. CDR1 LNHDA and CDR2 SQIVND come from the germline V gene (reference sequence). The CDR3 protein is CASSMAGRGKGYEQYF. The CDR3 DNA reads TGTGCCAGTAGTATGGCGGGACGGGGCAAGGGGTACGAGCAGTACTTC. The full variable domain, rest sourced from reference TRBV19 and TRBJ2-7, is DGGITQSPKYLFRKEGQNVTLSCEQNLNHDAMYWYRQDPGQGLRLIYYSQIVNDFQKGDIAEGYSVSREKKESFPLTVTSAQKNPTAFYLCASSMAGRGKGYEQYFGPGTRLTVT.

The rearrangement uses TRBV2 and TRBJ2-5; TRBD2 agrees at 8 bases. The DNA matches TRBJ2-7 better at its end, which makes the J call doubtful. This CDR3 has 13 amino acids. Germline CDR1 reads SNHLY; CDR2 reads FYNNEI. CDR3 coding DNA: TGTGCCAGCAGTGAGGGACTAGTGGGCGAGCAGTACTTC. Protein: CASSEGLVGEQYF.

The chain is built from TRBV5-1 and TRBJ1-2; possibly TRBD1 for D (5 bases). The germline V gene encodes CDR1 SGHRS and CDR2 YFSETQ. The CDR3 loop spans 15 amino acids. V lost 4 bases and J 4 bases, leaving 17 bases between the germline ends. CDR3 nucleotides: TGCGCCAGCAGCGTGGGGAATGACAGAGTCTATGGCTACACCTTC. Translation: CASSVGNDRVYGYTF.

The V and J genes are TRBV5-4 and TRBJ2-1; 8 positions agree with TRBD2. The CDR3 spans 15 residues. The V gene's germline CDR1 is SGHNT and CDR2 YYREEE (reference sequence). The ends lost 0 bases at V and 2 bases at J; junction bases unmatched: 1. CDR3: CASSLGLATYNEQFF. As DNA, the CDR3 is TGTGCCAGCAGCTTGGGACTAGCGACCTACAATGAGCAGTTCTTC.

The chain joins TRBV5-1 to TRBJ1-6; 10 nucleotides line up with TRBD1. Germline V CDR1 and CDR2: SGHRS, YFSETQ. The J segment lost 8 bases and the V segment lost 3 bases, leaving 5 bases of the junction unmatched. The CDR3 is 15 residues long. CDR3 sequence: CASSSGQGRDSPLHF. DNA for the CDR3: TGCGCCAGCAGCTCGGGACAGGGGAGAGATTCACCCCTCCACTTT.

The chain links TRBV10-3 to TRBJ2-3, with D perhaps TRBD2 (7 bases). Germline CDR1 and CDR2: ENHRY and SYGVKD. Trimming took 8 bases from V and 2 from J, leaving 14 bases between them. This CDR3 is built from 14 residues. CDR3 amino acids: CAIRRGLDTDTQYF. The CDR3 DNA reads TGTGCCATCCGGCGGGGGCTGGACACAGATACGCAGTATTTT.

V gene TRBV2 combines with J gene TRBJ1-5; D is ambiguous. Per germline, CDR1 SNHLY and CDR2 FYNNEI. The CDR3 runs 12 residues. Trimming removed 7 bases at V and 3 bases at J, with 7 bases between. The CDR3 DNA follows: TGTGCCAGCACCAGAAACAATCAGCCCCAGCATTTT. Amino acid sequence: CASTRNNQPQHF. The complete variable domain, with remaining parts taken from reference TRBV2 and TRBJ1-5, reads EPEVTQTPSHQVTQMGQEVILRCVPISNHLYFYWYRQILGQKVEFLVSFYNNEISEKSEIFDDQFSVERPDGSNFTLKIRSTKLEDSAMYFCASTRNNQPQHFGDGTRLSIL.

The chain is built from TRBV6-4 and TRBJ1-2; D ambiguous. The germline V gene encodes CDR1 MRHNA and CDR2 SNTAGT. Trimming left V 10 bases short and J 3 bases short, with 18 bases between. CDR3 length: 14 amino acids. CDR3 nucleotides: TGTGCCAACCTCATACCGTACCAGTACTATGGCTACACCTTC. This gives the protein CANLIPYQYYGYTF.

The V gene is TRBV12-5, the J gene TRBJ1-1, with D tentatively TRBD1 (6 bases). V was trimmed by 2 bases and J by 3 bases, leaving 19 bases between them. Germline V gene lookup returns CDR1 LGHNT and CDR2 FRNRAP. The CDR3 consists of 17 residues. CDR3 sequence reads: CASGLPSKDRLHTEAFF. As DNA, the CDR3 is TGTGCTAGTGGTTTGCCTTCCAAAGACAGGTTACACACTGAAGCTTTCTTT.

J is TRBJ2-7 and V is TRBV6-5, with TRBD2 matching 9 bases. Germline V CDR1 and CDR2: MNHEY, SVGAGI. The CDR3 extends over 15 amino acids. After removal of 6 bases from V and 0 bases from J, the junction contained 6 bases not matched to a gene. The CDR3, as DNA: TGTGCCAGCAGCTCCGAACTAGCGGGCTCCTACGAGCAGTACTTC. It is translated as CASSSELAGSYEQYF.

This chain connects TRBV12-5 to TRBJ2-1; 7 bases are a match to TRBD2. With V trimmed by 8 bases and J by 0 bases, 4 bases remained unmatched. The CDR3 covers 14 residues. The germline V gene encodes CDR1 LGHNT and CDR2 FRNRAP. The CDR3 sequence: CASREGSSYNEQFF. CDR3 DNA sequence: TGTGCTAGTAGGGAGGGGAGCTCCTACAATGAGCAGTTCTTC.

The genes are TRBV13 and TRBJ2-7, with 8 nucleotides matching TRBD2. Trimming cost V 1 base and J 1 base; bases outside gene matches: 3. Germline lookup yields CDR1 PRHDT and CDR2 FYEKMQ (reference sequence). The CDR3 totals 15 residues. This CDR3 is CASSLVREGSYEQYF. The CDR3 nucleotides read TGTGCCAGCAGCTTAGTTCGGGAGGGTTCCTACGAGCAGTACTTC.

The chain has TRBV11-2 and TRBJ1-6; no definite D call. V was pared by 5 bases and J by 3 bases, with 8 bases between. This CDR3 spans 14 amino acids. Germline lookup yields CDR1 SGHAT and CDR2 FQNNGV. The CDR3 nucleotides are TGTGCCAGCAGCCGAGCCAACTATAATTCACCCCTCCACTTT. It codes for CASSRANYNSPLHF.